The TCR beta chain described here comes from a study of vaccination and CD4 T cells after COVID-19. Overall study: Investigators stimulated cells with overlapping spike peptides drawn from SARS-CoV-2, HCoV-NL63, HCoV-OC43 and HCoV-229E. Control wells got either CEFX epitopes, HIV-1 Nef peptides, or no peptide at all. The study's findings and limits: The study found that a median approximately 86% of reactive clones in convalescent patients appeared only post-vaccination.

Treatment denoted: approximately nine-day PBMC culture with coronavirus spike peptide pools or control peptides (ViraFEST assay). This CDR3 has 14 amino acids. Germline CDR1 and CDR2: LGHNA and YNFKEQ. Deletions cut 0 bases from V and 5 bases from J, with 10 bases between. Cultured CD4+ T cell DNA was sequenced using the Oncomine TCR Beta short-read assay. Each CDR3 protein gets one entry after TCRdb re-called the PCR reads with MiXCR. In the table there are around 20,000 distinct CDR3 sequences, roughly 58% of which are singletons. Comments on this clonotype: Its specificity is not known.

The clonotype originates from a human donor who had recovered from COVID-19. The rearrangement uses TRBV4-2 and TRBJ2-5; D uncertain. This specimen was CD4+ T cells from blood, cultured in vitro, taken before SARS-CoV-2 vaccination. This chain's CDR3 is CASSQDRHGETQYF. Written as DNA, the CDR3 is TGTGCCAGCAGCCAAGATCGGCACGGGGAGACCCAGTACTTC.